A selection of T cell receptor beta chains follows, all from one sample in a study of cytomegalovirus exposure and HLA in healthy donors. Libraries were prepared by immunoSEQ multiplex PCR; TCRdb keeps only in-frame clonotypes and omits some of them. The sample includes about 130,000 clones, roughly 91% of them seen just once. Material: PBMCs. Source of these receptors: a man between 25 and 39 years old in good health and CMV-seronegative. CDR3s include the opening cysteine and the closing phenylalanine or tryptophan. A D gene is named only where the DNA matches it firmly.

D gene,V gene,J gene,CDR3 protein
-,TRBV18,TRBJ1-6,CASSPRGGNSPLHF
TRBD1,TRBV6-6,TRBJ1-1,CASSYSTGYTEAFF
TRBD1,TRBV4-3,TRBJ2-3,CASSRTGTYTDTQYF
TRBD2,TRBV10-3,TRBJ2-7,CAISQGLAGGSYEQYF
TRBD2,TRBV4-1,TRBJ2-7,CASSQESGSGGYEQYF
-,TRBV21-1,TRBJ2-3,CASSKKKAGGCRFADTQYF
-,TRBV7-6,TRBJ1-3,CASSSTVPGNTIYF
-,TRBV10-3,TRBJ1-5,CAISETGVNQPQHF
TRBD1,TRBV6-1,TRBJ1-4,CASSGSTGGNEKLFF
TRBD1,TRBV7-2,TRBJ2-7,CASSLGTGPYEQYF
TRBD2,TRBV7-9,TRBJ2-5,CASRPPQRGGGETQYF
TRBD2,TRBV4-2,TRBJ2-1,CASSQAQSSGGLSSYNEQFF
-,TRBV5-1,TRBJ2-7,CASSSVGGRSYEQYF
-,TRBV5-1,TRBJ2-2,CASSLEQVPGELFF
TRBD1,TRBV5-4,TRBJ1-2,CASSAGTGGAEGYTF
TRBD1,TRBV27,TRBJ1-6,CASSSYRDRRSPLHF
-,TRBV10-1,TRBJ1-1,CATTGSAFF
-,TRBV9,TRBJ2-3,CASSYGLSTDTQYF
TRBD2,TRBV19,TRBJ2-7,CASSLAGPGEQYF
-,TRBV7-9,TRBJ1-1,CASSLFPPTEAFF
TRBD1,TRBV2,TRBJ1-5,CASRGTDGSQPQHF
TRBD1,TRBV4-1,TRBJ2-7,CASSQMGQGISEQYF
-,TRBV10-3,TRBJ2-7,CAISGAGGSSYEQYF
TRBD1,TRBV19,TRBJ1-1,CASPPDRVGTEAFF
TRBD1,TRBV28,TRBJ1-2,CASRRSGTGADGYTF
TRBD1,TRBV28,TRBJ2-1,CASKTGGSYNEQFF
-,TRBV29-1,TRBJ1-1,CSVVRRANTEAFF
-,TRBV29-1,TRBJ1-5,CSVAVGNQPQHF
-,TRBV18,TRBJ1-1,CASSKNGIQDTEAFF
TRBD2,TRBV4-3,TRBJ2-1,CASTARASGGYNEQFF
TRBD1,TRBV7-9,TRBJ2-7,CASSSTGTAPHEQYF
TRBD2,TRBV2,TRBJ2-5,CASSDQRGVQETQYF
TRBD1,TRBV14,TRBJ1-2,CASSQDKSSGTGADGYTF
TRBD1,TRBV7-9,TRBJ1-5,CASSADREVNQPQHF
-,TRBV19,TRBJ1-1,CASSPLGRANTEAFF
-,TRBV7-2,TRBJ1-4,CASSFILNEKLFF
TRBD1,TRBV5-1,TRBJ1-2,CASGTGNENYGYTF
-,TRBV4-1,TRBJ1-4,CASSQVLESSDEKLFF
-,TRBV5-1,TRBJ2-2,CASSFPDLFTGELFF
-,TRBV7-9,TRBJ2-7,CASASDNEQYF
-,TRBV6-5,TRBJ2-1,CASTILPGSNEQFF
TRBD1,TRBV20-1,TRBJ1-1,CSAGTGSEAFF
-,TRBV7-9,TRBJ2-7,CASSPWGDFYEQYF
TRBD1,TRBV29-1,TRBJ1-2,CSVPGTGASGYGYTF
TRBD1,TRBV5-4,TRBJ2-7,CASSIGDRGPYEQYF
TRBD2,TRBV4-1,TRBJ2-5,CASSRGLAGIRETQYF
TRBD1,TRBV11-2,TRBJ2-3,CASSLDLRGSGGSQYF
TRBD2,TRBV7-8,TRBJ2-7,CASSLGGLAGAYSYEQYF
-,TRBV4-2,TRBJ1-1,CASSQPDRNTEAFF
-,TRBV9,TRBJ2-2,CASSGRKANTGELFF
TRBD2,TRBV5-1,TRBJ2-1,CASSNSGGLYNEQFF
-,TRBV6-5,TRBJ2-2,CASSIRTEAGELFF
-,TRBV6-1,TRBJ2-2,CASLRINTGELFF
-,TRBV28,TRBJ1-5,CASSLSYQPQHF
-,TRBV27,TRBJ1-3,CASSYQGNGNTIYF
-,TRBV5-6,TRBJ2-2,CASSLGGPTGELFF
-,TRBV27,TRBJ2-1,CASSPPPAGASKGEQFF